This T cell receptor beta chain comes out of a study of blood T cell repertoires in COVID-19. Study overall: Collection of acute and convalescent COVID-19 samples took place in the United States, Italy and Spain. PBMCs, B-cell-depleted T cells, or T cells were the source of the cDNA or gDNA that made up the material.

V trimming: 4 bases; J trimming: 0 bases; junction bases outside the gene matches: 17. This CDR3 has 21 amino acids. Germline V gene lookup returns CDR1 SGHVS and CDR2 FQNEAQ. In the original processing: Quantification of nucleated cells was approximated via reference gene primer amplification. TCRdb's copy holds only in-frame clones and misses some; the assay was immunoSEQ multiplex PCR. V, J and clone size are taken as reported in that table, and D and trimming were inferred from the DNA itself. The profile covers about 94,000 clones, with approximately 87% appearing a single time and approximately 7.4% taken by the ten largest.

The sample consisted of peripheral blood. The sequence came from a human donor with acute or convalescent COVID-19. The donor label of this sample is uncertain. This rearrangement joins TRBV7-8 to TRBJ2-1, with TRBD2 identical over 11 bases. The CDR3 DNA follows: TGTGCCAGCAGCTCTCCCCCACCGACTAGCGGGGTCCTAAGCTCCTACAATGAGCAGTTCTTC. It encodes CASSSPPPTSGVLSSYNEQFF.